This TCR beta chain is drawn from a study of technical replicates of blood from a handful of donors. TCRdb keeps only in-frame clones here, not all; method: immunoSEQ multiplex PCR. Here the sample spans about 74,000 clones, 89% being singletons. The CDR3 extends over 15 amino acids. J lost 4 bases, V lost 5 bases, and 4 bases had no gene match. Germline V CDR1 and CDR2: MDHEN, SYDVKM. The V call is TRBV28, the J call TRBJ2-7; 14 nucleotides align to TRBD2. The source material was T cells isolated from PBMCs. The receptor was derived from a human donor in good health. CDR3 amino acids: CASSGTSGRQYEQYF. For the CDR3, the DNA is TGTGCCAGCAGTGGGACTAGCGGGAGACAGTACGAGCAGTACTTC.